This T cell receptor (beta chain) comes out of a study of a mutant IDH1 vaccine in newly diagnosed glioma. Background on the study: Treated patients had a mean age of approximately 40 years and a sex split that was around 60% male and approximately 38% female. The timing of visit V12 was week 35, and that of visit V13 was week 47.

The repertoire was sequenced with immunoSEQ multiplex PCR; TCRdb's copy has only in-frame clones and lacks some. The sample has tens of thousands of clones, 80% to 85% seen once. The CDR3 consists of 14 residues. Trimming removed 4 bases at V and 4 bases at J, with 15 bases between. Germline CDR1 reads SGHRS; CDR2 reads YFSETQ. With regard to this clone: Its matching antigen is unknown.

Time point noted: week 35, safety follow-up. The vaccine gave 300 ug of a 20-mer mutant IDH1 peptide subcutaneously per dose. This receptor was identified in a man aged 25-45 years with glioma. This chain uses TRBV5-1 with TRBJ2-7, with D perhaps TRBD1 or TRBD2 (5 bases each). Here the sequenced sample was PBMCs, taken from a glioma patient whose treatment included an IDH1 peptide vaccine. The CDR3 sequence is CASSPRGEEYEQYF. In nucleotides, the CDR3 is TGCGCCAGCAGCCCGCGAGGGGAAGAATACGAGCAGTACTTC.